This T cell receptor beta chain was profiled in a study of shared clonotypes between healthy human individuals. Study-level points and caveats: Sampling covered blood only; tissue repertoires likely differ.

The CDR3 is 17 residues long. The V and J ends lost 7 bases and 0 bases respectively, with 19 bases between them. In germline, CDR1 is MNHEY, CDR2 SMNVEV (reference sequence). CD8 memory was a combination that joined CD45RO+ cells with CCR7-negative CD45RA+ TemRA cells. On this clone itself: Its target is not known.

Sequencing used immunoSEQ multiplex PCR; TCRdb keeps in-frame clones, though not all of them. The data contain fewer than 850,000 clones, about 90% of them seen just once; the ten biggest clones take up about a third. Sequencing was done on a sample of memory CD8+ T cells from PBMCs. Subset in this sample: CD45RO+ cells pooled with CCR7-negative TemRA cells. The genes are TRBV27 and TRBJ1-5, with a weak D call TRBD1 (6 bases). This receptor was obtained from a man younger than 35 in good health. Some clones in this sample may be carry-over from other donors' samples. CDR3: CASKKDSDLSSNQPQHF. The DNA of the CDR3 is TGTGCCAGCAAAAAGGACAGCGACCTTTCTAGCAATCAGCCCCAGCATTTT.